The TCR beta chain under discussion was sequenced for a study of blood T cell repertoires in COVID-19. Study at large: PBMCs, B-cell-depleted T cells, or T cells were the source of the cDNA or gDNA that made up the material.

V lost 2 bases to trimming and J lost 8 bases, with 10 bases between them. Germline V CDR1 and CDR2: WSHSY, SAAADI. There are 13 residues in the CDR3. How the authors handled the data: For nucleated cells, counts were estimated from reference gene primer amplification. Here immunoSEQ multiplex PCR was the method, and the copy in TCRdb shows in-frame clones only, minus some. For V, J and clone size, that table is used; D and trimming come from the DNA. There are about 310,000 clones in the sample; roughly 87% occur only once, and roughly 2% lies in the top ten. Material for sequencing was peripheral blood. The chain links TRBV10-2 to TRBJ2-1; D gene ambiguous. This TCR derives from a man younger than 30 with active or convalescent COVID-19. CDR3 amino acids: CASSEQMRYEQFF. The CDR3 coding sequence is TGCGCCAGCAGTGAGCAGATGCGGTATGAGCAGTTCTTC.